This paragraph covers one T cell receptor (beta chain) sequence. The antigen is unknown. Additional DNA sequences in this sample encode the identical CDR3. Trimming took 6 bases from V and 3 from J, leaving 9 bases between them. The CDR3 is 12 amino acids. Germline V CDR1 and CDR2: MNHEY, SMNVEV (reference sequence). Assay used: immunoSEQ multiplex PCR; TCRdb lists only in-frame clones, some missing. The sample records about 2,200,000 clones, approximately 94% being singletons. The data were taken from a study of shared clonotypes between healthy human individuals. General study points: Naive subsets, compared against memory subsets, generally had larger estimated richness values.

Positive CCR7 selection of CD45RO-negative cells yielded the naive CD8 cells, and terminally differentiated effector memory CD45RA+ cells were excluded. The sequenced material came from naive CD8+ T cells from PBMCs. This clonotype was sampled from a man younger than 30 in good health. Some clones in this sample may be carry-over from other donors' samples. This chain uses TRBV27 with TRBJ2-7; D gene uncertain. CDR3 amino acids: CASSRDGYEQYF. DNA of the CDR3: TGTGCCAGCAGCCGCGACGGCTACGAGCAGTACTTC.